This T cell receptor (beta chain) is drawn from a study of blood T cell repertoires in COVID-19. Study-wide context: Acute and convalescent COVID-19 specimens originated in the United States, Italy and Spain. In each case, the material was cDNA or gDNA derived from T cells, B-cell-depleted T cells, or PBMCs.

Per the authors' pipeline: Amplifying reference gene primers gave estimates of nucleated cell counts. Method: immunoSEQ multiplex PCR; TCRdb's copy keeps in-frame clones and lacks some. D and trimming were read from the DNA, whereas the V and J calls and clone size are those reported in that table. The sample lists 150,000 to 200,000 clones, roughly four fifths seen once, with less than 2% in the top ten. V lost 4 bases and J 0 bases, leaving 13 bases between the germline ends. CDR3 size: 15 residues. Germline V CDR1 and CDR2: SGHKS, YYEKEE (reference sequence). This clone appeared a few times. The V and J genes are TRBV5-5 and TRBJ1-2; D is possibly TRBD1 (6 bases). Sequenced material: peripheral blood. The receptor's source is a human donor in a cohort sampled during active COVID-19. The CDR3 spells CASSLRQDTNYGYTF. DNA for the CDR3: TGTGCCAGCAGCCTGAGACAGGATACTAACTATGGCTACACCTTC. Complete variable domain (other parts from reference TRBV5-5 and TRBJ1-2): DAGVTQSPTHLIKTRGQQVTLRCSPISGHKSVSWYQQVLGQGPQFIFQYYEKEERGRGNFPDRFSARQFPNYSSELNVNALLLGDSALYLCASSLRQDTNYGYTFGSGTRLTVV.